This T cell receptor (beta chain) is drawn from a study of blood T cell repertoires in COVID-19 (TCRdb year 2020). Some background on the complete study: Samples from collaborators originated in the United States, Italy and Spain and spanned both the acute and convalescent phases of COVID-19. The samples were drawn from two sources: the first 160 participants of the ongoing ImmuneRACE study, and fewer than 1,500 subjects contributed by 6 global collaborators. Where HLA class I and class II types were available, the types were taken from metadata supplied by the sample provider, not from assay-based typing. The dataset comprised deeply sampled blood TCRbeta repertoires from subjects exposed to, actively infected with, or recovered from COVID-19. The material from the prospective study consisted of cDNA or gDNA derived from T cells, B-cell-depleted T cells, or PBMCs. Sample metadata almost always included a de-identified subject ID, COVID-19 status, age in years and sex. The repertoires were released in a freely available public database intended as a resource for research on the immune response to SARS-CoV-2.

Participants in the prospective study were enrolled through a virtual design, were aged roughly 18 to 100 years, and lived in some 24 United States geographic areas. In the prospective study, cohorts were assigned on the basis of participant-reported clinical history obtained from a screening survey and a study questionnaire. Recovered participants in ImmuneRACE Cohort 3 were defined as having two consecutive negative NP/OP PCR tests, clearance from a healthcare professional, or resolution of symptoms. In the prospective study, mobile phlebotomists collected whole blood, serum and a nasopharyngeal or oropharyngeal swab from each participant. Additional blood draws and questionnaires over an approximately two-month period could optionally be provided by prospective study participants. Blood samples from the prospective study were shipped frozen or at room temperature prior to DNA extraction. For this chain, trimming is 5 bases at the V end and 2 bases at the J end, and the number of junction bases without a gene match is 7. The CDR3 goes from the cysteine to the phenylalanine over 15 residues. The only DNA kept is the CDR3, 45 bases in frame from the first base. Sequences LNHDA (CDR1) and SQIVND (CDR2) are obtained from the germline V gene (reference sequence).

TCRbeta CDR3 regions were amplified from genomic DNA using the immunoSEQ Assay, a bias-controlled multiplex PCR. The study's processing was this. Nucleated cell counts per sample were estimated from amplification of reference gene primers within the assay. To quantify the absolute abundance of each unique TCRbeta CDR3 rearrangement, sequence reads were collapsed and filtered. For each sample, productive Simpson clonality was calculated as the square root of Simpson's diversity index over productive rearrangements. TCRdb mirrors the immuneACCESS table, restricted to in-frame sequences. Some clones are absent from its copies; in checked studies, under half trace to an unresolved V gene, and the reason for the others is unknown. D and trimming were read from the DNA, whereas the V and J calls and clone size are those reported in that table. For this sample the table gives roughly 330,000 clones, of which around 87% were detected only once. Approximately 5% of the sample is held by the ten biggest clonotypes.

Remarks on this clone: This clone's antigen is unknown. Base qualities were left out, and no much larger clone turns up one base away.

Results and caveats for the whole study, not just this receptor: Clinical and demographic metadata were provided uncurated, with the amount varying by source and participant.

The TCR was taken from a woman aged 30 to 39 who had recovered from COVID-19. The material sequenced was PBMCs or T cells enriched from blood (not recorded which). The chain is encoded by TRBV19 joined to TRBJ2-3, with 7 bases in between that match TRBD1. The encoded CDR3 is CASSVGTVNTDTQYF. Read as DNA, the sequence is TGTGCCAGTAGTGTTGGGACAGTTAACACAGATACGCAGTATTTT.